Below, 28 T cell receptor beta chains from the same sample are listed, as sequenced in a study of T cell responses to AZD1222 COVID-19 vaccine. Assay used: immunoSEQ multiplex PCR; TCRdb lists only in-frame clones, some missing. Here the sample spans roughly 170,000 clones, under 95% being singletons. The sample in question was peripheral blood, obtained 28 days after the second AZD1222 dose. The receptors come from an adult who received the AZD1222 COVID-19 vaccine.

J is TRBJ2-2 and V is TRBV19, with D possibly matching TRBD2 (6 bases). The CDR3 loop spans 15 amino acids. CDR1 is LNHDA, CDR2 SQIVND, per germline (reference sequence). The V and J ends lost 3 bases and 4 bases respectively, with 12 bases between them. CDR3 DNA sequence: TGTGCCAGTAGTATTAGGGGACTCCCCACCGGGGAGCTGTTTTTT. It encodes CASSIRGLPTGELFF.

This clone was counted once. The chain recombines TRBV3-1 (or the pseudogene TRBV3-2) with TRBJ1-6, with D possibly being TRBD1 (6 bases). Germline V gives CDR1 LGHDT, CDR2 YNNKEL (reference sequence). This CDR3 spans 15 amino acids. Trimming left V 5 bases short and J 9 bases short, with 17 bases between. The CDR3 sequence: CASSDLQGWSSPLHF. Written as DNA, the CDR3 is TGTGCCAGCAGCGACCTACAGGGTTGGAGTTCACCCCTCCACTTT.

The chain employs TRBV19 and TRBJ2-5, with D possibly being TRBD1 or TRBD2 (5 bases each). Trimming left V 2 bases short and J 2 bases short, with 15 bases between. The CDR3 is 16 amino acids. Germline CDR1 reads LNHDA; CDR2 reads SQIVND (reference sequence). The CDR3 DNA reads TGTGCCAGTAGTATAATCTCCGGGACCCATCAAGAGACCCAGTACTTC. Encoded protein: CASSIISGTHQETQYF.

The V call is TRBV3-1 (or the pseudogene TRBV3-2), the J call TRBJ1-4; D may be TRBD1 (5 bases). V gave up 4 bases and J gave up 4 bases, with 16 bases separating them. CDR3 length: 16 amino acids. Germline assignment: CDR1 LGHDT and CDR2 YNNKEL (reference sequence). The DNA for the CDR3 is TGTGCCAGCAGCCCTCGGGGGTCCGGGGTTAATGAAAAACTGTTTTTT. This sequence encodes CASSPRGSGVNEKLFF.

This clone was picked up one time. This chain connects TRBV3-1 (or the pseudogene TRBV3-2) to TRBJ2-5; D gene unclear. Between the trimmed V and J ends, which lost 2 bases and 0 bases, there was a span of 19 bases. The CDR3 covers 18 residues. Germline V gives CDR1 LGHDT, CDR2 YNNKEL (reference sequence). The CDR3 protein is CASSQLAPTATYQETQYF. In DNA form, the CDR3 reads TGTGCCAGCAGCCAACTCGCCCCGACGGCTACGTACCAAGAGACCCAGTACTTC.

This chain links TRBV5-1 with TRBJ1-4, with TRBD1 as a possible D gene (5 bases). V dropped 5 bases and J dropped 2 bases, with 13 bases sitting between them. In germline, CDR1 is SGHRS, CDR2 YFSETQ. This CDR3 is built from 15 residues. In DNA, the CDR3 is TGCGCCAGCAGGCGGTATGAGGGGACTAATGAAAAACTGTTTTTT. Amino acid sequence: CASRRYEGTNEKLFF.

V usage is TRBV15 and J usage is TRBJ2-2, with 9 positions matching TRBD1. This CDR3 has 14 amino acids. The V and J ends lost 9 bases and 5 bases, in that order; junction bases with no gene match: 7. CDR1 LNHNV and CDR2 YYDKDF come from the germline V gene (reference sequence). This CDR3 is CATTRDRVTGELFF. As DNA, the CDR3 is TGTGCCACAACCCGGGACAGGGTTACCGGGGAGCTGTTTTTT.

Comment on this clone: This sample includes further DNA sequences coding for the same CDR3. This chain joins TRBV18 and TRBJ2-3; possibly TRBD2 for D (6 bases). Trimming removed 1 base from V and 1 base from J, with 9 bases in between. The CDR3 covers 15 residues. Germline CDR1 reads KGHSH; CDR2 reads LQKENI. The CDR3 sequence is CASSPRTGGTDTQYF. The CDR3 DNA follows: TGTGCCAGCTCACCACGGACGGGGGGCACAGATACGCAGTATTTT.

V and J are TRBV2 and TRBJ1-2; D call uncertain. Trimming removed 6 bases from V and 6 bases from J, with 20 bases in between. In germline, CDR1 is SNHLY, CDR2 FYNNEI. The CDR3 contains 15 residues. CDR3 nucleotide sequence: TGTGCCAGCAGCCGGGAGGAGTCCTTAGTGCATGGCTACACCTTC. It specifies CASSREESLVHGYTF.

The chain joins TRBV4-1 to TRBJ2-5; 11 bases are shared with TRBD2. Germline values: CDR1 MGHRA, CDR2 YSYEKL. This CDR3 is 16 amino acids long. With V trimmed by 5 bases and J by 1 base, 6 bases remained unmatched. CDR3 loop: CASSLRLAGTQETQYF. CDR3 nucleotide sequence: TGCGCCAGCAGCTTGAGACTAGCGGGGACCCAAGAGACCCAGTACTTC.

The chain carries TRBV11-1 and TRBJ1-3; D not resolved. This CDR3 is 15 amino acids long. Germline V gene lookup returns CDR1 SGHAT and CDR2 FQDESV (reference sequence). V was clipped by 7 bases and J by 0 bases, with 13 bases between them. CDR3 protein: CASKKTAGSGNTIYF. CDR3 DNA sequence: TGTGCCAGCAAAAAAACGGCGGGCTCTGGAAACACCATATATTTT.

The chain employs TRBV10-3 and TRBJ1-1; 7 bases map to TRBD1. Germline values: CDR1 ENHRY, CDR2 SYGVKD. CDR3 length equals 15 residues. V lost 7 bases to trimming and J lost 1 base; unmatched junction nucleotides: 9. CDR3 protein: CAIKLAGQPNTEAFF. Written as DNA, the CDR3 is TGTGCCATCAAGCTAGCGGGACAGCCGAACACTGAAGCTTTCTTT.

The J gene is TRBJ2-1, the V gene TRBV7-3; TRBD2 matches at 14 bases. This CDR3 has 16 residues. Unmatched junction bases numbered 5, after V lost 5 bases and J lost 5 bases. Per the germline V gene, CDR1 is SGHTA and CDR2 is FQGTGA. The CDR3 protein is CASSHGLAGGDNEQFF. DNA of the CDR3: TGTGCCAGCAGCCATGGACTAGCGGGAGGAGACAATGAGCAGTTCTTC.

CDR3 nucleotide sequence: TGTGCCACCAGCAGAGATGTAGGGACAGGGTTCTACGAGCAGTACTTC. Residues: CATSRDVGTGFYEQYF. The V gene is TRBV15, the J gene TRBJ2-7, with 9 bases matching TRBD1. The CDR3 has 16 amino acids. V shed 0 bases, J shed 3 bases, and the junction held 6 bases outside the gene matches. Germline assignment: CDR1 LNHNV and CDR2 YYDKDF (reference sequence).

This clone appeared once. CDR3: CASRETDTQYF. CDR3 coding DNA: TGTGCCAGCAGGGAAACAGATACGCAGTATTTT. V is TRBV7-2 and J is TRBJ2-3; D is unclear. Trimming stripped 6 bases from V and 3 bases from J, with 4 bases between. The CDR3 loop spans 11 amino acids. Germline CDR1 is SGHTA and CDR2 is FQGNSA.

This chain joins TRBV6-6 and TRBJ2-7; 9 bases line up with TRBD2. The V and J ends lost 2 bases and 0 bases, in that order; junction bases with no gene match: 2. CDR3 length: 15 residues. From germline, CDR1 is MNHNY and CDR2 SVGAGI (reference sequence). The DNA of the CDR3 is TGTGCCAGCAGTTACGCGGGGGGGAGCTCCTACGAGCAGTACTTC. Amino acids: CASSYAGGSSYEQYF.

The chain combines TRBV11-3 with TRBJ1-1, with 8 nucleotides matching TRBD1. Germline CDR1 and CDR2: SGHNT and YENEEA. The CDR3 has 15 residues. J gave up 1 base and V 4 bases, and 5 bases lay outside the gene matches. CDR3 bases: TGTGCCAGCAGCTCAAGGGGACAGGAGAACACTGAAGCTTTCTTT. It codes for CASSSRGQENTEAFF. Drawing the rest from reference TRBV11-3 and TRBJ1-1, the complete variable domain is EAGVVQSPRYKIIEKKQPVAFWCNPISGHNTLYWYLQNLGQGPELLIRYENEEAVDDSQLPKDRFSAERLKGVDSTLKIQPAELGDSAVYLCASSSRGQENTEAFFGQGTRLTVV.

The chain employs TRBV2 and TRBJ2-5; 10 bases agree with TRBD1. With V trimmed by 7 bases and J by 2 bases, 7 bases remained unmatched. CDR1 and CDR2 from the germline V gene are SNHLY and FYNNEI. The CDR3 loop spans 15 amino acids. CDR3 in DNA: TGTGCCAGCAAGACGGGACAGGGGAAGCAAGAGACCCAGTACTTC. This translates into CASKTGQGKQETQYF.

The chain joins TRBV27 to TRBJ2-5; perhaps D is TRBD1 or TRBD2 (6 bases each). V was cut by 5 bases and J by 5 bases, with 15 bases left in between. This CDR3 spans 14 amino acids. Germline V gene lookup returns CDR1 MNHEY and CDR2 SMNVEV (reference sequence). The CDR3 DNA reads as TGTGCCAGCAGTCCAGGGGACTTTCAGGAGACCCAGTACTTC. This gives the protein CASSPGDFQETQYF.

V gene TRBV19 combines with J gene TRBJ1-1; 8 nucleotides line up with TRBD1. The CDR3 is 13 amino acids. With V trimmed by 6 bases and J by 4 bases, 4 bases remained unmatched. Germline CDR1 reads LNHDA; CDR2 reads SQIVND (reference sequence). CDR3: CASRTGAGTEAFF. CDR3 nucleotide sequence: TGTGCCAGTAGGACAGGGGCCGGCACTGAAGCTTTCTTT.

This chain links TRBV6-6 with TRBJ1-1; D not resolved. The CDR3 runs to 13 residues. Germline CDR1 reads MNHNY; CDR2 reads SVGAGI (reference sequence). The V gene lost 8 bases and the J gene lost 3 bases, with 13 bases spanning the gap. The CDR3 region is CASQTNPDTEAFF. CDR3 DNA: TGTGCCAGCCAGACAAATCCAGACACTGAAGCTTTCTTT.

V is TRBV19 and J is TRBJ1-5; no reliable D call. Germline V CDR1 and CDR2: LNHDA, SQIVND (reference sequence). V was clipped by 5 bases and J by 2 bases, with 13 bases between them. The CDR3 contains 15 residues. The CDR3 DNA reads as TGTGCCAGTAGTGCGCGGCAGAGGGGCAATCAGCCCCAGCATTTT. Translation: CASSARQRGNQPQHF.

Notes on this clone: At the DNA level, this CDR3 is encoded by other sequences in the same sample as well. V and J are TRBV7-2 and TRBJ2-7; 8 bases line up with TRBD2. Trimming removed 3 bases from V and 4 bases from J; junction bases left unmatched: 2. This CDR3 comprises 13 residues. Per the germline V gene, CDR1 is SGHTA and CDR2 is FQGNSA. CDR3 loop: CASSLGLGYEQYF. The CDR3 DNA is TGTGCCAGCAGCTTGGGACTAGGGTACGAGCAGTACTTC.

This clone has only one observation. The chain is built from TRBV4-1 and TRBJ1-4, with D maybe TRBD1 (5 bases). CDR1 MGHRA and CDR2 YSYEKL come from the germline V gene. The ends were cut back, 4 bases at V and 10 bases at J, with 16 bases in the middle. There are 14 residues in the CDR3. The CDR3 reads CASSPSPTAGKLFF. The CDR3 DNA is TGCGCCAGCAGCCCATCCCCGACAGCTGGAAAACTGTTTTTT.

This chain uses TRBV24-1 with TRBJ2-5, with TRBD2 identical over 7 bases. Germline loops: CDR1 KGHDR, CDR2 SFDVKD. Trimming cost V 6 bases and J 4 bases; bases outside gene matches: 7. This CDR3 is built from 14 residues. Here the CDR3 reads CATSRGEGGETQYF. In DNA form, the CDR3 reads TGTGCCACCAGTCGCGGGGAGGGAGGAGAGACCCAGTACTTC.

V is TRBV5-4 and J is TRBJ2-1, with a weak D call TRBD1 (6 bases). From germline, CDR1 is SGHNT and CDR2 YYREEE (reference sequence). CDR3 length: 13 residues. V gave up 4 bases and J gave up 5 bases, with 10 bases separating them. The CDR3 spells CASSRTADNEQFF. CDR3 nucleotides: TGTGCCAGCAGCCGGACAGCCGACAATGAGCAGTTCTTC. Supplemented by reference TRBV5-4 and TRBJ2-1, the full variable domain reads ETGVTQSPTHLIKTRGQQVTLRCSSQSGHNTVSWYQQALGQGPQFIFQYYREEENGRGNFPPRFSGLQFPNYSSELNVNALELDDSALYLCASSRTADNEQFFGPGTRLTVL.

In DNA, the CDR3 is TGTGCCAGCAGCCAAGAAGGACTAGCGGGAGACAATGAGCAGTTCTTC. Its protein is CASSQEGLAGDNEQFF. V and J are TRBV4-2 and TRBJ2-1; TRBD2 aligns across 13 bases. V shed 0 bases, J shed 5 bases, and the junction held 1 base outside the gene matches. The CDR3 runs 16 residues. Germline V gives CDR1 LGHNA, CDR2 YNFKEQ.

CDR3 in amino acids: CASSSSSRDEQFF. DNA of the CDR3: TGTGCCAGCAGTTCTTCTTCGCGGGATGAGCAGTTCTTC. The V gene is TRBV28, the J gene TRBJ2-1; tentatively, D is TRBD2 (5 bases). The CDR3 runs 13 residues. Germline V lookup: CDR1 MDHEN, CDR2 SYDVKM. Trimming shortened V by 4 bases and J by 8 bases, and 12 bases separated the two germline ends.